The TCR beta chain under discussion was sequenced for a study of patients and donors after allogeneic stem cell transplantation. MiXCR was run by TCRdb on the RT-PCR reads, yielding one entry per CDR3 protein. The top ten clones hold roughly 3.2% of a sample with fewer than 200,000 distinct CDR3 sequences, 30% of them seen once. This CDR3 region has 14 residues. Germline CDR1 and CDR2: WNHNN and SYGVQD (reference sequence). The ends were cut back, 4 bases at V and 3 bases at J, with 10 bases in the middle. Sequencing input: blood, either unsorted or a sorted T cell fraction (not recorded which). This receptor was identified in a human donor who was either an allogeneic HSCT recipient or a stem cell or donor lymphocyte infusion donor (not recorded which). It is not recorded whose cells these are; they may come from a transplant donor. The rearrangement uses TRBV10-1 and TRBJ2-1; D is ambiguous. The CDR3 DNA follows: TGCGCCAGCAGTGGATACCCTTTCTACAATGAGCAGTTCTTC. This encodes CASSGYPFYNEQFF.